This T cell receptor beta chain stems from a study of human T cells and chemical hapten exposure (dated by TCRdb to 2020 to 2023). Notes on the research overall: For sensitization, 2% DPC in acetone was applied to an approximately 2 cm by approximately 2 cm area of upper inner arm skin. Throughout the study period of 20 to 25 weeks, patients also received therapeutic DPC doses to the scalp every week. Patch tests used Finn chambers with 0.01% DPC on the upper back, scored after 6 days by International Contact Dermatitis Research Group standards. The patient cohort, mostly female, included alopecia areata with under or over 50% scalp involvement, alopecia totalis and alopecia universalis. Libraries were pooled for sequencing, and per-sample TCR yields varied mainly because of small differences in library volumes within the pool. This study followed changes in the peripheral blood TCR repertoire in vivo during primary and secondary sensitization of alopecia patients to the hapten diphenylcyclopropenone (DPC). Blood samples were taken from patients before sensitization (week 0) and then at 2, 6 and about 24 weeks after DPC sensitization. Some 29 alopecia patients gave blood for TCR sequencing at one to four time points (pre-sensitization, 2, 6 and 24 weeks).

The time point label, read with the paper, signifies: pre-sensitization, week 0. The treatment or condition label corresponds to: therapeutic diphenylcyclopropenone sensitization with weekly scalp DPC. At every patch-test visit, the blood draw took place before the patch test was put on. Patients were eligible if aged 18 to 70, diagnosed with alopecia and judged suitable for DPC therapy, and pregnant patients were excluded. Total RNA was isolated from unfractionated whole blood collected in Tempus Blood RNA tubes. Libraries were made using RACE. Data came from a NextSeq 500. Library preparation attached unique molecular identifiers to individual cDNA molecules for quantitative, reproducible TCR counting. For every blood RNA sample, sequencing covered both the TCR alpha and TCR beta chains. Per the source publication's procedure: A median of around 96,000 TCRs per sample was observed, with a range of roughly 20,000 to 700,000. V, J and CDR3 annotation of the TCR reads was performed with the Decombinator software suite. Every sample was subsampled to the same number of TCRs (28,000) for the PS versus PT1 abundance plots. Expanded TCRs were defined as absent before sensitization and observed at least eight times at the 2-week time point. TCRdb passed the public sequencing reads through fastp at Q25 and MiXCR, retaining productive beta sequences. Duplicate CDR3 protein sequences are folded into a single record with the most common DNA and genes. TCRdb's processing, not the study's, gives the V and J calls here. This sample comprises about 290,000 distinct CDR3 sequences, around 7.3% of them detected only once. The ten biggest clones cover 0.9% to 1.5% of the sample.

Here is what the overall study found, with its caveats: Expanded TCRs formed significantly more large CDR3 similarity clusters than pre-sensitization or healthy control sets, consistent with antigen-driven responses. The number of TCRs above 1 in 1000 frequency did not change with DPC sensitization; there was no evidence of global repertoire structure alterations. All patients had alopecia, a presumed autoimmune disease, so their immune response might differ from that of healthy individuals. After repeated subsampling, the strength of the expansion versus patch-test correlation and the threshold at which it became significant changed. Patch test score was positively correlated with the number of PT1 expanded TCRs, with significance at thresholds 8, 16 and 32 but not at 4.

This clonotype came up a few times. Its antigen target is currently unknown. Per-base quality was not reported, and no clone a single base away is much larger than it. V gives up 8 bases and J gives up 8 bases, and the segment between their germline ends measures 18 bases. CDR3 length: 14 amino acids, cysteine to phenylalanine. The CDR3 DNA has 42 bases and is translated from base 1. CDR1 and CDR2 are drawn from the germline V gene: MNHEY, SVGAGI. The chain couples TRBV6-5 to TRBJ1-4; the D region possibly corresponds to TRBD1 (6 bases align). Sequences were derived from whole blood, sampled in connection with sensitization to the hapten diphenylcyclopropenone (DPC). This TCR was sampled from a man between 18 and 35 years old with alopecia areata. Some clones in this sample may be carry-over from other donors' samples. The sequenced DNA is TGTGCCAGCTCCCAACCAGGGGCAGGAGAAAAACTGTTTTTT. The encoded protein is CASSQPGAGEKLFF.